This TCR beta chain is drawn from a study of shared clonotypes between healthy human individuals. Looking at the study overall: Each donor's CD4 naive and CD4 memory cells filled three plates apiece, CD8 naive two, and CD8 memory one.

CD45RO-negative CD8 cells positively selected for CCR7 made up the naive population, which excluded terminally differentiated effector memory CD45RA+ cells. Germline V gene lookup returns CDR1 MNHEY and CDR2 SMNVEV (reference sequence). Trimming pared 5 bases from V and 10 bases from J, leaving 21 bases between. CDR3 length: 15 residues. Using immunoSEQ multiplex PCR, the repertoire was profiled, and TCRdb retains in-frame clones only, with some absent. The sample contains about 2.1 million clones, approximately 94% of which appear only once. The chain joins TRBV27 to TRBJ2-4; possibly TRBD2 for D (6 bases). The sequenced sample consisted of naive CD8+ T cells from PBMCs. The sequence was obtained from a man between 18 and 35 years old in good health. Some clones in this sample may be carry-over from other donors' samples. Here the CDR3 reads CASSPRLMSRGIQYF. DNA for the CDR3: TGTGCCAGCAGTCCCCGCTTGATGAGCCGGGGGATTCAGTACTTC.